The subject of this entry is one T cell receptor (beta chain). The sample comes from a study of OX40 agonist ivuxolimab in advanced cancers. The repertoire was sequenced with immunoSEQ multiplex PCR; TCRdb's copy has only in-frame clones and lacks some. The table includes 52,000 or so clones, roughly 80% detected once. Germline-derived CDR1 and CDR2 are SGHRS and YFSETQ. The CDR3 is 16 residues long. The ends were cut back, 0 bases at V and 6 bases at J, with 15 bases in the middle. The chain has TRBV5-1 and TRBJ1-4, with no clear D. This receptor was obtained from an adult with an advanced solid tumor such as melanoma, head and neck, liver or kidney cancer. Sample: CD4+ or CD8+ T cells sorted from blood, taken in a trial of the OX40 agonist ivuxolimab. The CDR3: CASSLAGALTYEKLFF. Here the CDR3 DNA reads TGCGCCAGCAGCTTGGCCGGCGCCCTTACGTATGAAAAACTGTTTTTT.